This TCR beta chain originates from a study of cytomegalovirus exposure and HLA in healthy donors. Background on the study: Roughly 80 million unique TCRs from HLA-typed donors made up an early data release.

In its sample, this clone was seen a few times. Its antigen remains unidentified. The same CDR3 can be traced to other DNA sequences in this sample. General observations from the study: A later analysis showed TCR association rates differing by HLA locus, peaking at DRB1 and lowest at HLA-C. Sequencing likely caused a cluster of highly shared sequence variants. Most TCRs appeared rarely, but some public TCRs recurred in many donors.

The PCR used 60 Vbeta and 13 Jbeta primers. Sequenced by immunoSEQ multiplex PCR; TCRdb stores in-frame clones only, minus some. Altogether under 200,000 clones are present, over 9.5% being singletons, with the ten largest covering about 8%. V was clipped by 1 base and J by 2 bases, with 5 bases between them. This CDR3 spans 13 amino acids. Germline assignment: CDR1 SEHNR and CDR2 FQNEAQ (reference sequence). The chain links TRBV7-9 to TRBJ1-1; a weak D match, TRBD1 (5 bases). The source of this sequence is a middle-aged man in good health and CMV-seropositive. Sequencing used PBMCs. The chain's CDR3 is CASSLGTNTEAFF. The CDR3 DNA is TGTGCCAGCAGCTTAGGGACAAACACTGAAGCTTTCTTT.